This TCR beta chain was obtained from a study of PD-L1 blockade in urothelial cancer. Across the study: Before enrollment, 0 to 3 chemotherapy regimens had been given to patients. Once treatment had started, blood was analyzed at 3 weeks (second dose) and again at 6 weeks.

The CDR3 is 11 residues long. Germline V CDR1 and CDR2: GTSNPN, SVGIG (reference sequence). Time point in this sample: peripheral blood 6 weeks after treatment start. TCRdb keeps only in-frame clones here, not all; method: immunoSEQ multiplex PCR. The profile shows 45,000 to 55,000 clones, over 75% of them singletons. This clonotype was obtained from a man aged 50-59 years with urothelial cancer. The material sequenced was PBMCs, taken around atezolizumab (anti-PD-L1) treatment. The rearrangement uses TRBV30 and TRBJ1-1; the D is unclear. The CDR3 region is CATMGNTEAFF. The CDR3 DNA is TGTGCGACAATGGGGAACACTGAAGCTTTCTTT.